The 30 T cell receptor beta chains in this list originate from one sample, sequenced in a study of radiation and T cells in renal cell carcinoma. The repertoire was sequenced with immunoSEQ multiplex PCR; TCRdb's copy has only in-frame clones and lacks some. This sample has 120,000 or so clones; around 82% occur once, and the top ten carry under 6.5%. Noted time point: blood 2 weeks post-SBRT. Treatment of the sample: 15 Gy SBRT to primary tumor, nephrectomy 4 weeks later. This sample comprised blood, obtained from a patient whose treatment included radiotherapy and nephrectomy. The source is a man in his fifties or sixties with renal cell carcinoma.

Here the CDR3 DNA reads TGTGCCAGCAGCTTCCCCCCAGCACACCTGTACAATGAGCAGTTCTTC. This sequence encodes CASSFPPAHLYNEQFF. The gene calls are TRBV5-6 and TRBJ2-1; no clear D. V shed 2 bases and J shed 4 bases, with 16 bases lying between them. The CDR3 runs to 16 residues. Germline-derived CDR1 and CDR2 are SGHDT and YYEEEE.

The chain combines TRBV21-1 with TRBJ1-5. TRBV21-1 is flagged as a pseudogene. The CDR3 is made up of 15 amino acids. CDR3 nucleotides: TGTGCCAGCAGCAAAGTTAAGGGACGCAATCAGCCCCAGCATTTT. The encoded protein is CASSKVKGRNQPQHF.

The chain couples TRBV7-9 to TRBJ1-2, with TRBD1 identical over 9 bases. Germline CDR1 SEHNR, CDR2 FQNEAQ (reference sequence). The CDR3 length is 14 residues. V shed 5 bases, J shed 2 bases, and the junction held 3 bases outside the gene matches. CDR3 in DNA: TGTGCCAGCAGCGCCGGGACAGGGAACTATGGCTACACCTTC. Its translation is CASSAGTGNYGYTF.

The genes are TRBV19 and TRBJ1-3, with D unresolved. Germline CDR1 is LNHDA and CDR2 is SQIVND (reference sequence). The CDR3 extends over 17 amino acids. The germline V and J ends were trimmed by 5 bases and 4 bases, with 21 bases remaining between them. The CDR3 loop is CASSDPNRVTGGNTIYF. CDR3 DNA sequence: TGTGCCAGTAGTGATCCGAATAGGGTGACGGGCGGAAACACCATATATTTT. Complete variable domain (other parts from reference TRBV19 and TRBJ1-3): DGGITQSPKYLFRKEGQNVTLSCEQNLNHDAMYWYRQDPGQGLRLIYYSQIVNDFQKGDIAEGYSVSREKKESFPLTVTSAQKNPTAFYLCASSDPNRVTGGNTIYFGEGSWLTVV.

The J gene is TRBJ1-5, the V gene TRBV4-1, with a tentative D call TRBD1 (6 bases). The germline V gene encodes CDR1 MGHRA and CDR2 YSYEKL. Trimming cost V 1 base and J 6 bases, with 13 bases left between them. The CDR3 loop spans 15 amino acids. The CDR3 DNA reads TGCGCCAGCAGCCAAGTAGTACAGGGCGGTCAGCCCCAGCATTTT. Residues: CASSQVVQGGQPQHF.

The chain uses TRBV5-1 and TRBJ2-7, with D uncertain. The germline CDR1 and CDR2 sequences are SGHRS and YFSETQ. V was shortened by 0 bases and J by 5 bases, with 9 bases between the two germline ends. The CDR3 runs to 13 residues. This CDR3 reads CASSLGDGDEQYF. The CDR3 DNA reads TGCGCCAGCAGCTTGGGAGACGGCGACGAGCAGTACTTC. Together with reference TRBV5-1 and TRBJ2-7, the CDR3 gives the full variable domain: KAGVTQTPRYLIKTRGQQVTLSCSPISGHRSVSWYQQTPGQGLQFLFEYFSETQRNKGNFPGRFSGRQFSNSRSEMNVSTLELGDSALYLCASSLGDGDEQYFGPGTRLTVT.

This clone showed up just a few times. The chain couples TRBV7-3 to TRBJ1-3, with unresolved D. The germline CDR1 and CDR2 sequences are SGHTA and FQGTGA. The CDR3 spans 14 residues. V shed 2 bases and J shed 0 bases, with 5 bases lying between them. As DNA, the CDR3 is TGTGCCAGCAGCTTAGAGAGCTCTGGAAACACCATATATTTT. Encoded protein: CASSLESSGNTIYF.

A word on this clone: A much larger clone lies one base from this, so it may be a read error. This rearrangement joins TRBV9 to TRBJ2-3, with 9 bases identical to TRBD2. Germline-derived CDR1 and CDR2 are SGDLS and YYNGEE. The CDR3 length is 15 residues. V gave up 5 bases and J gave up 0 bases; unmatched junction bases: 4. Here the CDR3 DNA reads TGTGCCAGCAGTTTTGCGGGGGGGAGCACAGATACGCAGTATTTT. It yields the protein CASSFAGGSTDTQYF.

The genes are TRBV29-1 and TRBJ2-2; 9 bases match TRBD2. This CDR3 has 15 amino acids. Germline loops: CDR1 SQVTM, CDR2 ANQGSEA. The V gene end was trimmed by 4 bases and the J gene end by 8 bases; junction bases not matched to a gene: 11. This chain's CDR3 is CSVALLAGRRGELFF. The CDR3 DNA sequence: TGCAGCGTTGCGTTACTAGCGGGCCGACGGGGGGAGCTGTTTTTT.

The rearrangement links TRBV5-6 to TRBJ2-3, with D hard to call. From germline, CDR1 is SGHDT and CDR2 YYEEEE. V lost 4 bases and J 0 bases, leaving 6 bases between the germline ends. The length of the CDR3 is 13 residues. In DNA form, the CDR3 reads TGTGCCAGCAGCGGATACAGCACAGATACGCAGTATTTT. It encodes CASSGYSTDTQYF. The entire variable domain, with the rest obtained from reference TRBV5-6 and TRBJ2-3, is as follows: DAGVTQSPTHLIKTRGQQVTLRCSPKSGHDTVSWYQQALGQGPQFIFQYYEEEERQRGNFPDRFSGHQFPNYSSELNVNALLLGDSALYLCASSGYSTDTQYFGPGTRLTVL.

This chain connects TRBV30 to TRBJ2-2, with unresolved D. Germline V CDR1 and CDR2: GTSNPN, SVGIG (reference sequence). The CDR3 totals 13 residues. V lost 0 bases, J lost 3 bases, and 5 bases lay in between. The CDR3 loop is CAWSVGDTGELFF. The CDR3 region has the DNA TGTGCCTGGAGTGTTGGTGACACCGGGGAGCTGTTTTTT.

The CDR3 here is CASTGQFANTGELFF. CDR3 nucleotide sequence: TGTGCCAGCACCGGACAATTCGCGAACACCGGGGAGCTGTTTTTT. The rearrangement links TRBV6-6 to TRBJ2-2; D is possibly TRBD1 (5 bases). The V end lost 7 bases, the J end lost 0 bases, and 12 bases lay between the germline ends. The CDR3 extends over 15 amino acids. CDR1 is MNHNY and CDR2 is SVGAGI in the germline V gene (reference sequence).

As concerns this clone: A junction boundary mismatches the germline segment, possibly from a read error. The chain uses TRBV15 and TRBJ2-7, with 12 positions matching TRBD1. Germline V lookup: CDR1 LNHNV, CDR2 YYDKDF (reference sequence). The CDR3 is 16 residues long. The CDR3 sequence: CATSREGQGASNEQYF. In nucleotides, the CDR3 is TGTGCCACCAGCAGAGAGGGACAGGGGGCCTCCAACGAGCAGTACTTC.

The V gene is TRBV7-8, the J gene TRBJ2-1, with TRBD2 matching over 10 bases. Looked up from germline, CDR1 is SGHVS and CDR2 is FQNEAQ. The CDR3 is made up of 15 amino acids. V dropped 2 bases and J dropped 10; count of bases not matched to a gene: 8. The chain's CDR3 is CASSLRAGGPGEQFF. Written as DNA, the CDR3 is TGTGCCAGCAGCTTAAGAGCGGGGGGGCCTGGAGAGCAGTTCTTC.

The J gene is TRBJ1-5, the V gene TRBV30; 10 bases agree with TRBD1. The germline V gene encodes CDR1 GTSNPN and CDR2 SVGIG (reference sequence). The CDR3 runs 13 residues. V was clipped by 5 bases and J by 7 bases; unmatched bases: 5. The CDR3 DNA reads TGTGCCTGGGACGGACAGGGGGGCCAGCCCCAGCATTTT. Translation gives CAWDGQGGQPQHF. Full variable domain (rest looked up from reference TRBV30 and TRBJ1-5): SQTIHQWPATLVQPVGSPLSLECTVEGTSNPNLYWYRQAAGRGLQLLFYSVGIGQISSEVPQNLSASRPQDRQFILSSKKLLLSDSGFYLCAWDGQGGQPQHFGDGTRLSIL.

This clone was observed a handful of times. V and J are TRBV28 and TRBJ2-1; 8 positions match TRBD2. Germline V gene sequence: CDR1 MDHEN, CDR2 SYDVKM. V lost 6 bases to trimming and J lost 6 bases; unmatched junction nucleotides: 10. This CDR3 contains 15 residues. This CDR3 reads CASSWRLARANEQFF. CDR3 in DNA: TGTGCCAGCAGCTGGAGACTAGCGAGGGCCAATGAGCAGTTCTTC. The full variable domain, in which reference TRBV28 and TRBJ2-1 provide the parts outside the CDR3, is DVKVTQSSRYLVKRTGEKVFLECVQDMDHENMFWYRQDPGLGLRLIYFSYDVKMKEKGDIPEGYSVSREKKERFSLILESASTNQTSMYLCASSWRLARANEQFFGPGTRLTVL.

This chain uses TRBV13 with TRBJ2-1; 7 nucleotides line up with TRBD2. J gave up 5 bases and V 6 bases, and 16 bases lay outside the gene matches. The CDR3 is made up of 17 amino acids. Germline V gene lookup returns CDR1 PRHDT and CDR2 FYEKMQ (reference sequence). This CDR3 reads CASSFRAGRASHNEQFF. In DNA form, the CDR3 reads TGTGCCAGCAGTTTTAGGGCGGGGAGGGCCTCTCACAATGAGCAGTTCTTC.

The chain links TRBV7-2 to TRBJ1-2; D remains unclear. The CDR3 has 15 amino acids. Germline V gene sequence: CDR1 SGHTA, CDR2 FQGNSA. Trimming left V 0 bases short and J 2 bases short, with 10 bases between. DNA of the CDR3: TGTGCCAGCAGCTTAGCTGCCGATTGGAACTATGGCTACACCTTC. It specifies CASSLAADWNYGYTF.

CDR3 nucleotide sequence: TGTGCCAGCAGCCATAGCGGGAGTACAGATACGCAGTATTTT. This sequence encodes CASSHSGSTDTQYF. This chain joins TRBV7-9 and TRBJ2-3; 9 bases match TRBD2. J was trimmed by 3 bases and V by 5 bases; bases with no gene match: 3. The CDR3 extends over 14 amino acids. Per germline, CDR1 SEHNR and CDR2 FQNEAQ (reference sequence). The whole variable domain, filled in from reference TRBV7-9 and TRBJ2-3, reads DTGVSQNPRHKITKRGQNVTFRCDPISEHNRLYWYRQTLGQGPEFLTYFQNEAQLEKSRLLSDRFSAERPKGSFSTLEIQRTEQGDSAMYLCASSHSGSTDTQYFGPGTRLTVL.

V and J are TRBV4-1 and TRBJ1-1; possibly TRBD1 for D (6 bases). CDR1 is MGHRA and CDR2 is YSYEKL in the germline V gene. V was pared by 0 bases and J by 5 bases, with 13 bases between. This CDR3 is built from 15 residues. The CDR3 is CASSQERGAGTEAFF. The CDR3 region has the DNA TGCGCCAGCAGCCAAGAAAGGGGGGCGGGGACTGAAGCTTTCTTT.

The chain uses TRBV29-1 and TRBJ1-2; 8 positions agree with TRBD1. The junction had 1 base not matched to a gene; V was cut back by 1 base and J by 3 bases. The CDR3 contains 13 residues. Germline V lookup: CDR1 SQVTM, CDR2 ANQGSEA. CDR3 in DNA: TGCAGCGTTGAAGGGGACAGGCACTATGGCTACACCTTC. This encodes CSVEGDRHYGYTF.

The rearrangement joins TRBV19 to TRBJ2-2; possible D gene TRBD1, 5 bases. The CDR3 totals 13 residues. Trimming removed 9 bases at V and 4 bases at J, with 12 bases between. The germline gives CDR1 LNHDA, CDR2 SQIVND (reference sequence). This CDR3 is CASQKGVTGELFF. In DNA form, the CDR3 reads TGTGCCAGCCAAAAAGGGGTCACCGGGGAGCTGTTTTTT.

This chain uses TRBV6-1 with TRBJ2-7; 7 bases agree with TRBD2. The CDR3 is 15 residues long. Trimming took 4 bases from V and 2 from J; bases not matched to a gene: 8. The germline V gene has CDR1 MNHNS and CDR2 SASEGT. The CDR3 protein is CASSGGGSLAYEQYF. In nucleotides, the CDR3 is TGTGCCAGCAGTGGGGGGGGGAGTCTCGCCTACGAGCAGTACTTC.

J is TRBJ2-5 and V is TRBV30; 9 bases fit TRBD2. The CDR3 spans 13 residues. With 0 bases clipped from V and 11 bases from J, the junction kept 7 bases outside the gene matches. CDR1 is GTSNPN and CDR2 is SVGIG in the germline V gene (reference sequence). The CDR3 spells CAWSVAGGDEQYF. The CDR3, as DNA: TGTGCCTGGAGTGTAGCGGGAGGTGATGAGCAGTACTTC.

The chain links TRBV2 to TRBJ2-2; D not resolved. The CDR3 runs 14 residues. Germline V gene data show CDR1 as SNHLY and CDR2 as FYNNEI. CDR3 bases: TGTGCTAGGAGTCAGGCAGGGAACACCGGGGAGCTGTTTTTT. Translation gives CARSQAGNTGELFF.

This rearrangement joins TRBV6-6 to TRBJ2-7; 9 bases fit TRBD2. V gave up 2 bases and J gave up 3 bases; unmatched junction bases: 2. CDR3 length: 14 amino acids. Germline CDR1 and CDR2: MNHNY and SVGAGI (reference sequence). The CDR3 here is CASSYGGRDYEQYF. The CDR3 bases are TGTGCCAGCAGTTACGGCGGGAGGGACTACGAGCAGTACTTC.

This sequence joins TRBV10-3 and TRBJ2-3; no clear D gene. Trimming shortened V by 4 bases and J by 3 bases, and 2 bases separated the two germline ends. Germline CDR1 reads ENHRY; CDR2 reads SYGVKD. The CDR3 totals 11 residues. CDR3 sequence: CAISVTDTQYF. The CDR3, as DNA: TGTGCCATCAGTGTTACAGATACGCAGTATTTT.

J is TRBJ2-2 and V is TRBV5-1; D unclear. The CDR3 contains 13 residues. Germline CDR1 reads SGHRS; CDR2 reads YFSETQ. V lost 6 bases, J lost 5 bases, and 11 bases lay in between. CDR3: CASTVLRTGELFF. DNA of the CDR3: TGCGCCAGCACTGTTTTACGTACCGGGGAGCTGTTTTTT.

V usage is TRBV19 and J usage is TRBJ2-7, with a weak D call TRBD1 (6 bases). This CDR3 contains 16 residues. The germline gives CDR1 LNHDA, CDR2 SQIVND (reference sequence). Trimming removed 6 bases at V and 0 bases at J, with 18 bases between. The CDR3 here is CASSFTGLEPSYEQYF. In DNA, the CDR3 is TGTGCCAGTAGCTTTACAGGGTTAGAGCCCTCCTACGAGCAGTACTTC.

This chain uses TRBV7-2 with TRBJ2-7; TRBD2 agrees at 9 bases. Germline-derived CDR1 and CDR2 are SGHTA and FQGNSA. The V and J ends lost 5 bases and 3 bases, in that order; junction bases with no gene match: 8. This CDR3 contains 15 residues. CDR3 region: CASSLNLAGVYEQYF. DNA for the CDR3: TGTGCCAGCAGCCTAAATTTAGCGGGGGTCTACGAGCAGTACTTC.